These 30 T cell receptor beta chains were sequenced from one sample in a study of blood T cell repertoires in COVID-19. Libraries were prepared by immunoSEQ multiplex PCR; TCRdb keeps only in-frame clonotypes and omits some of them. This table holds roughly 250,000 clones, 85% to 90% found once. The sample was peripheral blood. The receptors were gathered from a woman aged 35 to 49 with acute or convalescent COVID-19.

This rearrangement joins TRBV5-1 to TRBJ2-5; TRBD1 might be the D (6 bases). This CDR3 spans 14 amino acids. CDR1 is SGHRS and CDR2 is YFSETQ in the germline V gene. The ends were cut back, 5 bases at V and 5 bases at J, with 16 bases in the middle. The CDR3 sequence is CASSFDRPEETQYF. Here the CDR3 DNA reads TGCGCCAGCAGTTTTGACAGGCCTGAGGAGACCCAGTACTTC.

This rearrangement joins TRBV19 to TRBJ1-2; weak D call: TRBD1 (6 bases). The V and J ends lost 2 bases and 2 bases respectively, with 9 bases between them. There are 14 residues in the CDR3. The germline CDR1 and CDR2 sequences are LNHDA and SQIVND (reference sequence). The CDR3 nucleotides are TGTGCCAGTAGTATAAATACAGGGAACTATGGCTACACCTTC. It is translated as CASSINTGNYGYTF.

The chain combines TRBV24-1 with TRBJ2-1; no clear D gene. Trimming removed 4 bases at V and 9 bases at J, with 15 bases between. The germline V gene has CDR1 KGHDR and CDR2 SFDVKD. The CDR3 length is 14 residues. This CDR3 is CATSDHGSVSEQFF. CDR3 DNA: TGTGCCACCAGTGACCACGGGTCGGTCAGTGAGCAGTTCTTC.

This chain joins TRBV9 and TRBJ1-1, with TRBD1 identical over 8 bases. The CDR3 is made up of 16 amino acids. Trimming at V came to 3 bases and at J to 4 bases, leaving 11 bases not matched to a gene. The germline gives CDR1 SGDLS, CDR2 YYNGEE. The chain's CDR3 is CASSGYRGGLGTEAFF. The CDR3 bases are TGTGCCAGCAGCGGTTACAGGGGGGGTTTAGGCACTGAAGCTTTCTTT.

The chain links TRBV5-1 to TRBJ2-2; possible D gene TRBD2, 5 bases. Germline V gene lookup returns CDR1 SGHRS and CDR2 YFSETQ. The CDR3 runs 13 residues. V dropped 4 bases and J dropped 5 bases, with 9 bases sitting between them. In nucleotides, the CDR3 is TGCGCCAGCAGCCCTTCGGGAACCGGGGAGCTGTTTTTT. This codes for CASSPSGTGELFF.

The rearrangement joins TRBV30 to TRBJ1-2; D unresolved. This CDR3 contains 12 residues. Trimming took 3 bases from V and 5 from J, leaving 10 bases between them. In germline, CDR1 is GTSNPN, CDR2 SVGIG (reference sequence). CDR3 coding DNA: TGTGCCTGGAGGACATCCGAGTATGGCTACACCTTC. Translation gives CAWRTSEYGYTF. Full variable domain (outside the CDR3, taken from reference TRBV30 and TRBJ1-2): SQTIHQWPATLVQPVGSPLSLECTVEGTSNPNLYWYRQAAGRGLQLLFYSVGIGQISSEVPQNLSASRPQDRQFILSSKKLLLSDSGFYLCAWRTSEYGYTFGSGTRLTVV.

CDR3 protein: CASSESGGDSPLHF. Written as DNA, the CDR3 is TGTGCCAGCAGTGAAAGTGGGGGGGATTCACCCCTCCACTTT. V is TRBV2 and J is TRBJ1-6; possibly TRBD1 for D (5 bases). The CDR3 sequence is 14 residues long. V lost 2 bases and J lost 8, with 10 bases in between. In germline, CDR1 is SNHLY, CDR2 FYNNEI.

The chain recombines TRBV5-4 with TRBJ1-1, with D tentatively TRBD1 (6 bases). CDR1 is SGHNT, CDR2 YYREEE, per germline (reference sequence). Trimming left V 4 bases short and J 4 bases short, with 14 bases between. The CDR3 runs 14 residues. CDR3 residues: CASSARWGLTEAFF. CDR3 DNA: TGTGCCAGCAGCGCACGTTGGGGGCTCACTGAAGCTTTCTTT.

The CDR3 DNA reads TGTGCCAGCAGCCAAGATTTCATTCGAGGGAGCGAAAAACTGTTTTTT. It yields the protein CASSQDFIRGSEKLFF. The genes are TRBV4-2 and TRBJ1-4; D is undetermined. The CDR3 contains 16 residues. The ends were cut back, 0 bases at V and 8 bases at J, with 16 bases in the middle. CDR1 is LGHNA, CDR2 YNFKEQ, per germline.

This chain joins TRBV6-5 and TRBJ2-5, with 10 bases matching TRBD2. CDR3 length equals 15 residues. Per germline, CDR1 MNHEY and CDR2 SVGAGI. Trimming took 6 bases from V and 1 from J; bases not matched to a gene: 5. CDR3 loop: CASSLSGGSQETQYF. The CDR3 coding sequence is TGTGCCAGCAGCCTTAGCGGGGGGTCCCAAGAGACCCAGTACTTC.

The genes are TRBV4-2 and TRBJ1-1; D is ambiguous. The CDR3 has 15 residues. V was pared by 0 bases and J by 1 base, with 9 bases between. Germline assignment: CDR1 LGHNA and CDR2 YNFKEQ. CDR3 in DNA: TGTGCCAGCAGCCAAGATGCGGGTGGGAACACTGAAGCTTTCTTT. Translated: CASSQDAGGNTEAFF.

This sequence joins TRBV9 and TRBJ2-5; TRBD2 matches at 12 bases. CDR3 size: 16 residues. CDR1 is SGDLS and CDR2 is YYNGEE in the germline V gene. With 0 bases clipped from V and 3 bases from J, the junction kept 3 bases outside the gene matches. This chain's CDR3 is CASSVAASGGEETQYF. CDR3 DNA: TGTGCCAGCAGCGTAGCGGCTAGCGGGGGGGAAGAGACCCAGTACTTC.

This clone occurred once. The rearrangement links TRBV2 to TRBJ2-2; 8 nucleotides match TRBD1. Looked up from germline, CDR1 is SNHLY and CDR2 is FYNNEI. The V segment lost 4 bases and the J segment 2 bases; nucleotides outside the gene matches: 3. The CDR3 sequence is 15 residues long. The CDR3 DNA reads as TGTGCCAGCAGTGGACAGGGGAGCAACACCGGGGAGCTGTTTTTT. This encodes CASSGQGSNTGELFF.

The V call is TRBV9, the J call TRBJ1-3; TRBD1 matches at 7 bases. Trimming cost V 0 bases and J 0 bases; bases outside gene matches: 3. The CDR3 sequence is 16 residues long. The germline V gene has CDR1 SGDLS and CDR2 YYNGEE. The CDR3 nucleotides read TGTGCCAGCAGCGTAGAATCAGGGGGCTCTGGAAACACCATATATTTT. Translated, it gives CASSVESGGSGNTIYF.

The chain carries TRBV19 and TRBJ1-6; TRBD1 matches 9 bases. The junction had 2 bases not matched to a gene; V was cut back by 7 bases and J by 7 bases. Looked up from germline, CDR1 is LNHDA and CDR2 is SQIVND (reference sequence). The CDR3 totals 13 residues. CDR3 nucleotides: TGTGCCAGTACTGGGACAGGGAATTCACCCCTCCACTTT. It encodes CASTGTGNSPLHF.

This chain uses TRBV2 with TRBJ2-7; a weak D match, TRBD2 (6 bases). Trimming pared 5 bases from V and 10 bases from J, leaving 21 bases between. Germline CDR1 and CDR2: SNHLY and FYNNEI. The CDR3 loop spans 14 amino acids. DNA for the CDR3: TGTGCCAGCAGTTCTCCCCGGGGCCGGAGGGCCCAGTACGTC. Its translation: CASSSPRGRRAQYV.

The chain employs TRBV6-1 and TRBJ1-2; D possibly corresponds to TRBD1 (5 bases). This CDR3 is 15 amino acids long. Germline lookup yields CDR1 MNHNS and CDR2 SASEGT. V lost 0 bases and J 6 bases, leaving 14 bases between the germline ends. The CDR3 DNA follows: TGTGCCAGCAGTGAAGCGTGGTGGGGCCGTGATGGCTACACCTTC. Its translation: CASSEAWWGRDGYTF.

The CDR3 region is CASSQMPGGGSTDTQYF. CDR3 DNA: TGTGCCAGCAGCCAAATGCCCGGGGGGGGAAGCACAGATACGCAGTATTTT. The chain links TRBV4-2 to TRBJ2-3, with 8 bases matching TRBD2. The V segment lost 2 bases and the J segment 0 bases; nucleotides outside the gene matches: 7. The length of the CDR3 is 17 residues. From germline, CDR1 is LGHNA and CDR2 YNFKEQ.

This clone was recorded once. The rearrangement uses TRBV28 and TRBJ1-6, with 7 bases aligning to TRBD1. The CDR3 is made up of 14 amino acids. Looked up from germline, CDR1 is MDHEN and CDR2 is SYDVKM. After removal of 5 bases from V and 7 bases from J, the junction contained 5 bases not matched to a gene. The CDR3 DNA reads TGTGCCAGCAGTCTACAGGGGACGAATTCACCCCTCCACTTT. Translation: CASSLQGTNSPLHF.

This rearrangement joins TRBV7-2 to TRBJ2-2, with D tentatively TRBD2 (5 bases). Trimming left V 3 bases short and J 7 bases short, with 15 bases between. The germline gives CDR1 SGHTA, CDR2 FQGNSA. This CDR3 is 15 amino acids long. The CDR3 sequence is CASSFGVPLGGELFF. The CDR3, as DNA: TGTGCCAGCAGCTTCGGGGTCCCCTTGGGCGGGGAGCTGTTTTTT.

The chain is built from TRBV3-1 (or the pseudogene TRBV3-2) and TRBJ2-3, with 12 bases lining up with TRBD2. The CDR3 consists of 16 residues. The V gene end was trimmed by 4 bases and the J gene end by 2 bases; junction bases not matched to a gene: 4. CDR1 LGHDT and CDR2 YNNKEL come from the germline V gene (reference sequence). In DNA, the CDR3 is TGTGCCAGCAGCCCCCTAGCGGGGGGGTCCACAGATACGCAGTATTTT. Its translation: CASSPLAGGSTDTQYF.

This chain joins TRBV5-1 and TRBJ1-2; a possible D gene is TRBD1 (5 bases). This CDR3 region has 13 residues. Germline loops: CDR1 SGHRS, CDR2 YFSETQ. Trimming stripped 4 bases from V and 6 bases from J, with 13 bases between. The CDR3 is CASSPQQADGYTF. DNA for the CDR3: TGCGCCAGCAGCCCGCAACAGGCGGATGGCTACACCTTC.

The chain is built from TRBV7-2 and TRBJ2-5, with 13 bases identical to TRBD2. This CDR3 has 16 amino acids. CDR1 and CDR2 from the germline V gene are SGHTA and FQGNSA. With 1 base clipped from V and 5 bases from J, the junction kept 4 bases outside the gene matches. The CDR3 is CASSLGTSGGGETQYF. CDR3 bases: TGTGCCAGCAGCTTAGGGACTAGCGGGGGTGGTGAGACCCAGTACTTC. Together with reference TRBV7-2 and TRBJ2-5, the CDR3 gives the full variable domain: GAGVSQSPSNKVTEKGKDVELRCDPISGHTALYWYRQSLGQGLEFLIYFQGNSAPDKSGLPSDRFSAERTGGSVSTLTIQRTQQEDSAVYLCASSLGTSGGGETQYFGPGTRLLVL.

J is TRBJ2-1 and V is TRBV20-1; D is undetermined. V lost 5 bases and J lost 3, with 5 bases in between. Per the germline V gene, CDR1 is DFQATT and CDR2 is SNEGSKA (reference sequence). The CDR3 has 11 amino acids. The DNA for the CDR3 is TGCAGTGCTGAGAGCTACAATGAGCAGTTCTTC. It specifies CSAESYNEQFF.

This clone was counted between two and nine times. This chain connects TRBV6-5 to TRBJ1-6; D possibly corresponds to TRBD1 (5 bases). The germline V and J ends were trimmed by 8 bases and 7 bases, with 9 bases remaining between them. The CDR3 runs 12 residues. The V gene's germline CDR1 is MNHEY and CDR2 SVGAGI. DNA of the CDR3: TGTGCCAGCCGACAGAGCAATTCACCCCTCCACTTT. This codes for CASRQSNSPLHF.

The CDR3 nucleotides are TGTGCCAGCAGCCAAGGTGAAGGAGAGGATGGCTACACCTTC. Its protein is CASSQGEGEDGYTF. This chain links TRBV4-2 with TRBJ1-2, with D hard to call. The length of the CDR3 is 14 residues. Germline CDR1 and CDR2: LGHNA and YNFKEQ. V lost 1 base to trimming and J lost 6 bases, with 12 bases between them.

CDR3 loop: CASSDRVGSEETQYF. In DNA, the CDR3 is TGTGCCAGCTCAGACAGGGTTGGGTCTGAGGAGACCCAGTACTTC. The genes are TRBV18 and TRBJ2-5, with 7 bases aligning to TRBD1. The germline gives CDR1 KGHSH, CDR2 LQKENI. V shed 5 bases and J 5 bases; nucleotides not matched to a gene: 11. The CDR3 is 15 residues long.

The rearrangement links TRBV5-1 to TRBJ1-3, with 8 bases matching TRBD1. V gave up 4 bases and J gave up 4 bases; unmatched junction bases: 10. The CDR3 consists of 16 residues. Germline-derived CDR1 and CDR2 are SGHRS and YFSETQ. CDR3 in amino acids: CASSLHPTGDGNTIYF. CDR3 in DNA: TGCGCCAGCAGCCTTCACCCGACAGGGGACGGAAACACCATATATTTT.

The CDR3 sequence is CASSLGSNPLHF. The CDR3 region has the DNA TGTGCCAGCAGCTTAGGTAGTAATCCCCTCCACTTT. J is TRBJ1-6 and V is TRBV7-8; D remains ambiguous. Looked up from germline, CDR1 is SGHVS and CDR2 is FQNEAQ. V shed 1 base and J shed 13 bases, with 8 bases lying between them. The CDR3 is 12 residues long.

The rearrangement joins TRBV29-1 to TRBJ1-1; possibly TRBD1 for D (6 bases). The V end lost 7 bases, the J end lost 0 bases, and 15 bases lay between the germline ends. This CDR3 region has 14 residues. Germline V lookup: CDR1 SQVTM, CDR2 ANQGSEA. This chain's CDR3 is CSGKPGHLNTEAFF. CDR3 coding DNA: TGCAGCGGCAAACCGGGACATTTGAACACTGAAGCTTTCTTT.